A selection of T cell receptor beta chains follows, all from one sample in a study of T-cell reconstitution after alpha-beta-depleted transplantation in children. TCRdb independently ran MiXCR on the PCR reads; one entry per CDR3 protein. Found here are a few hundred thousand distinct CDR3 sequences, more than 7.5% of them singletons; the top ten hold around 5.1%. The sequences come from PBMCs from the stem cell graft donor, collected from the stem cell graft. These receptors all stem from a human donor who donated a stem cell graft to a child with SCID. CDR3s leave out the opening cysteine and the closing phenylalanine or tryptophan. The D gene is left open where the match is weak.

cdr3_aa v_call d_call j_call
SALKTANTEAF TRBV20-1 - TRBJ1-1
ASSDGDRGNTEAF TRBV5-1 TRBD1 TRBJ1-1
ASSPFGFVEGTEAF TRBV18 - TRBJ1-1
SARDYLAGLLLGTDTQY TRBV20-1 - TRBJ2-3
ASSPRGGQNQPQH TRBV7-9 - TRBJ1-5
ASSTTGNTEAF TRBV5-1 - TRBJ1-1
SARDPSGLGSREQY TRBV20-1 TRBD2 TRBJ2-7
ASSQERGGSYEQY TRBV4-1 TRBD2 TRBJ2-7
ASSARYEQY TRBV2 - TRBJ2-7
ASSHRDSLPNEQF TRBV14 TRBD1 TRBJ2-1
SVGRSGASTDAQY TRBV29-1 - TRBJ2-3
ASSFVDLEKLF TRBV7-9 - TRBJ1-4
ASSLVGQGPGELF TRBV7-2 TRBD1 TRBJ2-2
ASSARGGTTNEQF TRBV19 - TRBJ2-1
ASSLNSATNEKLF TRBV5-1 - TRBJ1-4
ASSLAGTGRAF TRBV11-2 TRBD1 TRBJ1-1
SAPLVRPDTDTQY TRBV20-1 - TRBJ2-3
ATSSLLGSYEQY TRBV15 - TRBJ2-7
ASSLDRDTYNEQF TRBV11-1 - TRBJ2-1
ASRPSSSGANVLT TRBV28 - TRBJ2-6
ASSFSRASSYEQY TRBV7-9 - TRBJ2-7
SATGTSGTDTQY TRBV20-1 TRBD2 TRBJ2-3
ASSLDPIGLDTQY TRBV5-1 - TRBJ2-3
AISRGGTEAF TRBV10-3 - TRBJ1-1
SARAPDTTYEQY TRBV20-1 - TRBJ2-7
ASSYGQGWSQPQH TRBV6-5 TRBD1 TRBJ1-5
SARGGGQFKTGELF TRBV20-1 - TRBJ2-2
ASSDPDRVAQPQH TRBV6-1 TRBD1 TRBJ1-5
ASSLLPSRGEQY TRBV3-1 TRBD2 TRBJ2-3
ASSPPDRYKETQY TRBV27 - TRBJ2-5
ASSFSLAGPQETQY TRBV11-2 TRBD2 TRBJ2-5
ASRRTGTFNEQF TRBV6-1 - TRBJ2-1
ASSYPEGDNEQF TRBV6-5 - TRBJ2-1
ASSAGLAGYNEQF TRBV9 TRBD2 TRBJ2-1
ASSLGAGTDRDTQY TRBV7-2 TRBD1 TRBJ2-3
ASGFDRGRGAF TRBV9 TRBD1 TRBJ1-1
ASSFRGPGTDTQY TRBV5-1 - TRBJ2-3
ASSAKRGGNTDTQY TRBV9 TRBD2 TRBJ2-3
SAFEGAGNTEAF TRBV20-1 TRBD1 TRBJ1-1
ASTIQGFTQY TRBV12-3/TRBV12-4 - TRBJ2-3
ASSYQALTSGTIYEQY TRBV5-1 TRBD2 TRBJ2-7
AWGRQPEAF TRBV30 - TRBJ1-1
ATSISLTNTGELF TRBV15 - TRBJ2-2
SARDHPAEKNSPLH TRBV20-1 - TRBJ1-6
ASSQSSGQGGSPLH TRBV4-3 TRBD1 TRBJ1-6
ASSPWETPLH TRBV11-2 - TRBJ1-6
ASSLGTVAGELF TRBV5-1 - TRBJ2-2
SATPGIAYEQY TRBV20-1 - TRBJ2-7
SARVSGKVGNTEAF TRBV20-1 - TRBJ1-1
ASSSQGSNYGYT TRBV5-1 - TRBJ1-2
ASSYGTATEAF TRBV6-2/TRBV6-3 TRBD1 TRBJ1-1
SASVRQGADGYT TRBV20-1 TRBD1 TRBJ1-2
SARGGSSGASHLYNEQF TRBV20-1 - TRBJ2-1
SAAGTDKEKLF TRBV20-1 TRBD1 TRBJ1-4
SASRAQETQY TRBV20-1 - TRBJ2-5